The 22 T cell receptor beta chains below all came from one sample that was sequenced in a study of regulatory T cells in long-lasting Graves disease. Sample time point: persistent/refractory GD, antithyroid drugs over 5 years with positive TRAb. Making the TCR library involved RNA that had been extracted from PBMCs. iRepertoire HTBI primers and Arm-PCR of CDR3 regions built TCR beta libraries. One entry per CDR3 protein results from TCRdb running MiXCR on the multiplex PCR reads. The sample contains 600,000 to 800,000 distinct CDR3 sequences, 30% of which appear only once. The sample consisted of peripheral blood mononuclear cells (PBMCs), taken when the disease was refractory, from a patient treated with antithyroid drugs. Receptors were obtained from a female donor with Graves disease.

As for this clonotype: The CDR3 end shows no conserved phenylalanine or tryptophan, and so a read error is likely. The chain has TRBV13 and TRBJ2-5; 9 bases line up with TRBD2. The CDR3 spans 19 residues. Germline V lookup: CDR1 PRHDT, CDR2 FYEKMQ (reference sequence). Losses at the gene ends were 1 base for V and 5 bases for J; bases not matched to a gene: 17. The CDR3, as DNA: TGTGCCAGCAGCTTAGAAGTGAGTGCTAGCGGGACTCACTGGGAGACCCAGTACCTC. It encodes CASSLEVSASGTHWETQYL.

The chain has TRBV2 and TRBJ2-1, with 7 bases aligning to TRBD1. CDR1 is SNHLY, CDR2 FYNNEI, per germline. V lost 5 bases to trimming and J lost 8 bases; unmatched junction nucleotides: 3. The CDR3 consists of 12 residues. This chain's CDR3 is CASSTRGHEQFF. The CDR3 DNA reads TGTGCCAGCAGTACGAGGGGGCATGAGCAGTTCTTC.

The chain uses TRBV20-1 and TRBJ2-2; 16 nucleotides match TRBD2. This CDR3 region has 19 residues. Germline CDR1 reads DFQATT; CDR2 reads SNEGSKA (reference sequence). V lost 6 bases to trimming and J lost 2 bases; unmatched junction nucleotides: 12. DNA of the CDR3: TGCAGTGCAGGGGGGTCCGGGACTAGCGGGAGGGGAAACACCGGGGAGCTGTTTTTT. Its translation is CSAGGSGTSGRGNTGELFF.

This clonotype was seen a handful of times. The rearrangement joins TRBV11-2 to TRBJ1-1, with 8 bases aligning to TRBD1. Germline V CDR1 and CDR2: SGHAT, FQNNGV. The V gene end was trimmed by 4 bases and the J gene end by 0 bases; junction bases not matched to a gene: 4. This CDR3 contains 15 residues. In nucleotides, the CDR3 is TGTGCCAGCAGCTCCTCAGGGGGCTTGAACACTGAAGCTTTCTTT. Its protein product is CASSSSGGLNTEAFF.

The V and J genes are TRBV4-1 and TRBJ1-2; 7 bases align to TRBD1. The V gene's germline CDR1 is MGHRA and CDR2 YSYEKL. Unmatched junction bases numbered 16, after V lost 3 bases and J lost 3 bases. This CDR3 has 18 amino acids. The CDR3 nucleotides read TGCGCCAGCAGCCACCAGGATCCTTTGGACAGGCTCTACTATGGCTACACCTTC. This gives the protein CASSHQDPLDRLYYGYTF.

In its sample, this clonotype was seen many times. The J gene is TRBJ1-1, the V gene TRBV28; D possibly corresponds to TRBD1 (6 bases). V was cut by 6 bases and J by 9 bases, with 11 bases left in between. Per the germline V gene, CDR1 is MDHEN and CDR2 is SYDVKM. The CDR3 extends over 11 amino acids. Here the CDR3 DNA reads TGTGCCAGCAGCGGGGGGGGGCAAGCTTTCTTT. Protein product: CASSGGGQAFF. Using reference TRBV28 and TRBJ1-1 for the parts outside the CDR3, the full variable domain is DVKVTQSSRYLVKRTGEKVFLECVQDMDHENMFWYRQDPGLGLRLIYFSYDVKMKEKGDIPEGYSVSREKKERFSLILESASTNQTSMYLCASSGGGQAFFGQGTRLTVV.

This clonotype was detected ten times or more. The gene calls are TRBV28 and TRBJ1-5; TRBD1 is a possible D gene (5 bases). Germline V gives CDR1 MDHEN, CDR2 SYDVKM. The CDR3 spans 15 residues. V dropped 5 bases and J dropped 3 bases, with 14 bases sitting between them. The CDR3 here is CASSLQGRDNQPQHF. DNA of the CDR3: TGTGCCAGCAGTCTTCAGGGACGTGACAATCAGCCCCAGCATTTT.

The chain is built from TRBV25-1 and TRBJ1-2; TRBD1 is a possible D gene (6 bases). CDR3 length: 15 residues. Germline V gene sequence: CDR1 MGHDK, CDR2 SYGVNS. Trimming shortened V by 2 bases and J by 2 bases, and 12 bases separated the two germline ends. CDR3 amino acids: CASSETGIRNYGYTF. The CDR3 DNA follows: TGTGCCAGCAGTGAAACAGGGATTAGGAACTATGGCTACACCTTC.

This clonotype has just a few counts. The chain couples TRBV5-1 to TRBJ1-1, with D possibly matching TRBD1 (6 bases). Germline V gene data show CDR1 as SGHRS and CDR2 as YFSETQ. Trimming stripped 0 bases from V and 6 bases from J, with 15 bases between. CDR3 length: 15 amino acids. The CDR3 spells CASSLVVGGGSEAFF. CDR3 DNA sequence: TGCGCCAGCAGCTTGGTGGTAGGGGGTGGCTCTGAAGCTTTCTTT.

J is TRBJ1-5 and V is TRBV12-3 or TRBV12-4, with a possible D match to TRBD1 (6 bases). Deletions cut 3 bases from V and 5 bases from J, with 14 bases between. The CDR3 has 15 amino acids. This chain's CDR3 is CASSFARGNDQPQHF. The CDR3 DNA sequence: TGTGCCAGCAGTTTCGCCAGGGGAAACGATCAGCCCCAGCATTTT.

This clonotype was observed a handful of times. The chain joins TRBV29-1 to TRBJ1-1; D uncertain. The germline V gene encodes CDR1 SQVTM and CDR2 ANQGSEA. Trimming stripped 3 bases from V and 10 bases from J, with 9 bases between. The CDR3 is made up of 10 amino acids. CDR3 DNA: TGCAGCGTTGAGGCGGGGAGAGCTTTCTTT. It encodes CSVEAGRAFF.

This clonotype was recorded at least ten times. The chain has TRBV2 and TRBJ1-1; D is perhaps TRBD1 (5 bases). Germline V gives CDR1 SNHLY, CDR2 FYNNEI. This CDR3 region has 13 residues. Between the trimmed V and J ends, which lost 3 bases and 11 bases, there was a span of 16 bases. The DNA for the CDR3 is TGTGCCAGCAGTGATGAGACAGCCAAATCGGCTTTCTTT. Translated: CASSDETAKSAFF. The full variable domain, completed using reference TRBV2 and TRBJ1-1, is EPEVTQTPSHQVTQMGQEVILRCVPISNHLYFYWYRQILGQKVEFLVSFYNNEISEKSEIFDDQFSVERPDGSNFTLKIRSTKLEDSAMYFCASSDETAKSAFFGQGTRLTVV.

The genes are TRBV3-1 and TRBJ2-5; possible D gene TRBD1, 6 bases. With 4 bases removed from V and 2 bases from J, the gap between germline ends came to 14 bases. Looked up from germline, CDR1 is LGHDT and CDR2 is YNNKEL (reference sequence). This CDR3 region has 15 residues. In DNA, the CDR3 is TGTGCCAGCAGCCTCCAGGGACAAATACAAGAGACCCAGTACTTC. Encoded protein: CASSLQGQIQETQYF.

V is TRBV19 and J is TRBJ2-5; D is undetermined. CDR1 and CDR2 (germline): LNHDA, SQIVND (reference sequence). The CDR3 has 14 amino acids. Trimming cost V 3 bases and J 1 base, with 9 bases left between them. The CDR3 loop is CASSISRSQETQYF. Written as DNA, the CDR3 is TGTGCCAGTAGTATTTCGCGTTCCCAAGAGACCCAGTACTTC.

This rearrangement joins TRBV29-1 to TRBJ1-2, with D unclear. This CDR3 region has 13 residues. The germline CDR1 and CDR2 sequences are SQVTM and ANQGSEA. V lost 3 bases and J 2 bases, leaving 10 bases between the germline ends. The CDR3 region is CSVDRGINYGYTF. The CDR3 DNA sequence: TGCAGCGTTGATCGGGGTATCAACTATGGCTACACCTTC.

This clonotype was observed a handful of times. The V gene is TRBV19, the J gene TRBJ2-6; tentative D call: TRBD2 (6 bases). This CDR3 region has 14 residues. CDR1 and CDR2 (germline): LNHDA, SQIVND (reference sequence). The V gene lost 3 bases and the J gene lost 6 bases, with 9 bases spanning the gap. CDR3 sequence: CASSIQGLANVLTF. The CDR3 DNA is TGTGCCAGTAGTATCCAGGGACTGGCCAACGTCCTGACTTTC.

This sequence joins TRBV6-5 and TRBJ1-2; tentative D call: TRBD1 (6 bases). The V end was cut by 3 bases, the J end by 4 bases, with 9 bases between. This CDR3 has 13 amino acids. Germline V gene lookup returns CDR1 MNHEY and CDR2 SVGAGI. DNA of the CDR3: TGTGCCAGCAGTTATGGACAGTTCTATGGCTACACCTTC. It specifies CASSYGQFYGYTF.

The V gene is TRBV29-1, the J gene TRBJ1-1; no reliable D call. Trimming took off 5 bases at V and 2 bases at J, with 12 bases between the two ends. CDR1 and CDR2 from the germline V gene are SQVTM and ANQGSEA. The CDR3 totals 13 residues. The CDR3 coding sequence is TGCAGCGTTCAGATGGGGTTAAACACTGAAGCTTTCTTT. Its translation: CSVQMGLNTEAFF. Complete variable domain (other parts from reference TRBV29-1 and TRBJ1-1): SAVISQKPSRDICQRGTSLTIQCQVDSQVTMMFWYRQQPGQSLTLIATANQGSEATYESGFVIDKFPISRPNLTFSTLTVSNMSPEDSSIYLCSVQMGLNTEAFFGQGTRLTVV.

This clonotype occurred many times. This chain uses TRBV28 with TRBJ1-5; D is perhaps TRBD1 (5 bases). The ends were cut back, 5 bases at V and 3 bases at J, with 11 bases in the middle. The CDR3 contains 14 residues. Germline V lookup: CDR1 MDHEN, CDR2 SYDVKM. CDR3 loop: CASSTQGLNQPQHF. The CDR3 bases are TGTGCCAGCAGTACCCAGGGCCTCAATCAGCCCCAGCATTTT.

The table lists this clonotype with many counts. V and J are TRBV6-2 or TRBV6-3 and TRBJ1-1; D gene ambiguous. The CDR3 extends over 13 amino acids. Germline V gene data show CDR1 as MNHEY and CDR2 as SVGEGT. V lost 7 bases, J lost 1 base, and 10 bases lay in between. This chain's CDR3 is CASTGNENTEAFF. The CDR3 DNA sequence: TGTGCCAGCACGGGGAACGAGAACACTGAAGCTTTCTTT.

V is TRBV5-1 and J is TRBJ2-2; D is unclear. Germline CDR1 is SGHRS and CDR2 is YFSETQ. This CDR3 region has 16 residues. The V end lost 2 bases, the J end lost 6 bases, and 17 bases lay between the germline ends. CDR3 DNA: TGCGCCAGCAGCTTACCGGTACAACCCGGGCCCGGGGAGCTGTTTTTT. It is translated as CASSLPVQPGPGELFF. The whole variable domain, filled in from reference TRBV5-1 and TRBJ2-2, reads KAGVTQTPRYLIKTRGQQVTLSCSPISGHRSVSWYQQTPGQGLQFLFEYFSETQRNKGNFPGRFSGRQFSNSRSEMNVSTLELGDSALYLCASSLPVQPGPGELFFGEGSRLTVL.

The chain is built from TRBV6-5 and TRBJ1-3; a possible D gene is TRBD1 (6 bases). The CDR3 extends over 15 amino acids. The V end was cut by 2 bases, the J end by 2 bases, with 10 bases between. The germline V gene has CDR1 MNHEY and CDR2 SVGAGI. For the CDR3, the DNA is TGTGCCAGCAGTTACGAGGGGGGCACTGGAAACACCATATATTTT. It codes for CASSYEGGTGNTIYF.